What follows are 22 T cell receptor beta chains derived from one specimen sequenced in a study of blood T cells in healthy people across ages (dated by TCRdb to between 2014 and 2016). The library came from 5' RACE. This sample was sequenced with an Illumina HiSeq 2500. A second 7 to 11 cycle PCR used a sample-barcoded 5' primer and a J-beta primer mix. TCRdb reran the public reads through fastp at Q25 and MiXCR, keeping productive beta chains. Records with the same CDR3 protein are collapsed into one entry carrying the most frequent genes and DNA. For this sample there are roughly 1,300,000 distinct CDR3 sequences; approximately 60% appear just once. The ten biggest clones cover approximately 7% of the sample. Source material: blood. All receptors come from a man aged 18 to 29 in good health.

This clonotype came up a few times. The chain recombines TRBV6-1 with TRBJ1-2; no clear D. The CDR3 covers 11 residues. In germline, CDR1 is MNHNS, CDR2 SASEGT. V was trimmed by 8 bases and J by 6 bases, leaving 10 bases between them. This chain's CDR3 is CASVSGHGYTF. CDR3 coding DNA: TGTGCCAGCGTATCCGGGCATGGCTACACCTTC.

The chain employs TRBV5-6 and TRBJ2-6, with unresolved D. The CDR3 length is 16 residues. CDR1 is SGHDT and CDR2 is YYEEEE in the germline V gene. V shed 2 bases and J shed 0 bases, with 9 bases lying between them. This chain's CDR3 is CASSFRVASGANVLTF. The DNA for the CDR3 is TGTGCCAGCAGCTTTCGTGTGGCCTCTGGGGCCAACGTCCTGACTTTC.

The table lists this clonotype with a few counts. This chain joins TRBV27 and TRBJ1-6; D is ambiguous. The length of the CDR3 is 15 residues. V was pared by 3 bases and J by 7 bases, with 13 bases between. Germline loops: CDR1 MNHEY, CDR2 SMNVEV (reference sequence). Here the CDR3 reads CASSLIGSVNSPLHF. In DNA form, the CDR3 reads TGTGCCAGCAGTTTGATCGGAAGCGTGAATTCACCCCTCCACTTT.

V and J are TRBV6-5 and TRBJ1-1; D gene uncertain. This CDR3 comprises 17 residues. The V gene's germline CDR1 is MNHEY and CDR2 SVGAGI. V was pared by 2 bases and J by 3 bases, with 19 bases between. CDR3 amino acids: CASSYMTDPGYHTEAFF. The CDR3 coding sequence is TGTGCCAGCAGTTACATGACGGACCCCGGGTATCACACTGAAGCTTTCTTT.

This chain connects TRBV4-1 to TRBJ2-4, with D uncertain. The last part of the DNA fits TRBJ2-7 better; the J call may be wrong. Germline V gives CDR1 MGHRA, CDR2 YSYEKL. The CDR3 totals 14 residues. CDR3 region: CASSQVLRFHEQYF. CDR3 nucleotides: TGCGCCAGCAGCCAAGTGCTCCGTTTCCACGAGCAGTACTTC.

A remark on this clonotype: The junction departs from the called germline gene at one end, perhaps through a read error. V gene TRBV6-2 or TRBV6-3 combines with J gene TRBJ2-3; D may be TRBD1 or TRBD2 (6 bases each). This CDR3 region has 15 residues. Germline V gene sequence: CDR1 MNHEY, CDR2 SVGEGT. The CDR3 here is CASSLLGQGTDTRYF. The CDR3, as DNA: TGTGCCAGCAGTCTACTTGGCCAGGGGACTGATACGCGGTATTTT.

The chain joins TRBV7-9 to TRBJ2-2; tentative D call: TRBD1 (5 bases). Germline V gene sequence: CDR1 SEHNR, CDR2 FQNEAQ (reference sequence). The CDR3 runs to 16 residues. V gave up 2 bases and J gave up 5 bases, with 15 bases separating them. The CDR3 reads CASSLNPGLETGELFF. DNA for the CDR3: TGTGCCAGCAGCTTAAACCCAGGGTTGGAGACCGGGGAGCTGTTTTTT.

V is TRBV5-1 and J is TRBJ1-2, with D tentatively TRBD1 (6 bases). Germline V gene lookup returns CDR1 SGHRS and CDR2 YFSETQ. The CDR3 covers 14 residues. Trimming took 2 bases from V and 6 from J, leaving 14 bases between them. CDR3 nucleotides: TGCGCCAGCAGCTTTGCAGGGGCTCGGGATGGCTACACCTTC. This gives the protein CASSFAGARDGYTF.

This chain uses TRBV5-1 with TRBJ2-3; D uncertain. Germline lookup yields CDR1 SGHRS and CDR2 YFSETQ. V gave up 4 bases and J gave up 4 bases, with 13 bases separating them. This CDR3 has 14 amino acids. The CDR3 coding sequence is TGCGCCAGCAGCGCCGCGGAGCTTGCAGATACGCAGTATTTT. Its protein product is CASSAAELADTQYF.

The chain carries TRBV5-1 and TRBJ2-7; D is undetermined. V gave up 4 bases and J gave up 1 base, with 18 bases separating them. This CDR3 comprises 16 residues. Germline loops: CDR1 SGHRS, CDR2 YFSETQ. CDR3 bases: TGCGCCAGCAGCCTCTATGTGGACCATACATCCTACGAGCAGTACTTC. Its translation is CASSLYVDHTSYEQYF.

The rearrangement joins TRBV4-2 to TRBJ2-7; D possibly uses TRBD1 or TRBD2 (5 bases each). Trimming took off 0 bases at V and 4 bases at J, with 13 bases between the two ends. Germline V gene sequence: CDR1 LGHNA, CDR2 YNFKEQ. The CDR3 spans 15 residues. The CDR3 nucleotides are TGTGCCAGCAGCCAAGATCCGGGACCGGGATACGAGCAGTACTTC. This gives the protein CASSQDPGPGYEQYF.

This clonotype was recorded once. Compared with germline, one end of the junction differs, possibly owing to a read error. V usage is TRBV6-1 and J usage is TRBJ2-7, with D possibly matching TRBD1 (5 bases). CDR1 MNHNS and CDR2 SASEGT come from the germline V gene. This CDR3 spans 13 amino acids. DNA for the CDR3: TGTGCCAGCAGTGACAATGGGGCCTACGCGCAGTACTTC. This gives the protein CASSDNGAYAQYF.

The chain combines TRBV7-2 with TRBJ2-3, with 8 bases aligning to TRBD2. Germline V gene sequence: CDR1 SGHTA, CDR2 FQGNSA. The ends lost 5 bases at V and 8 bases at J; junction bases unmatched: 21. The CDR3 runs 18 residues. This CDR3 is CASSLHPTSGVSGGTQYF. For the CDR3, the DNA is TGTGCCAGCAGCCTCCACCCTACTAGCGGAGTAAGCGGGGGTACGCAGTATTTT.

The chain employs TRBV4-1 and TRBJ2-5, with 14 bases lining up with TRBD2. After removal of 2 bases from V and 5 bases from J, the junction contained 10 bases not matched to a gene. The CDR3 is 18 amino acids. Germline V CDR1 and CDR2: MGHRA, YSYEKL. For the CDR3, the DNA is TGCGCCAGCAGCCAATTACCGGGACTAGCGGGAGAACAGGAGACCCAGTACTTC. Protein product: CASSQLPGLAGEQETQYF.

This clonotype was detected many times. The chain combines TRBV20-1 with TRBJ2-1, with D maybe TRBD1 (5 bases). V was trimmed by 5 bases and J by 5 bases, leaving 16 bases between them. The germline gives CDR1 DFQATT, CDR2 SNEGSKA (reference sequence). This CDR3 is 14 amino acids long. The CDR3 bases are TGCAGTGCTTACCTAGGGGCGGCAAACAATGAGCAGTTCTTC. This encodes CSAYLGAANNEQFF.

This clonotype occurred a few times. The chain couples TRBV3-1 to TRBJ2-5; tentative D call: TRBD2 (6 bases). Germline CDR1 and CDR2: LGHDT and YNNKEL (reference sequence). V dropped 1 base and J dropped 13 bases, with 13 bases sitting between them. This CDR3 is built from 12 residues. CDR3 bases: TGTGCCAGCAGCCAAGGGACTACCGCGCTGTACTTC. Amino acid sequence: CASSQGTTALYF.

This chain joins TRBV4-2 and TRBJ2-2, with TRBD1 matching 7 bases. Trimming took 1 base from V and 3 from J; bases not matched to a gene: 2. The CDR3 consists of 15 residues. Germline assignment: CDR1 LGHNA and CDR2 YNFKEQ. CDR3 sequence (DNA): TGTGCCAGCAGCCAAGCCCAGGGGGACACCGGGGAGCTGTTTTTT. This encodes CASSQAQGDTGELFF.

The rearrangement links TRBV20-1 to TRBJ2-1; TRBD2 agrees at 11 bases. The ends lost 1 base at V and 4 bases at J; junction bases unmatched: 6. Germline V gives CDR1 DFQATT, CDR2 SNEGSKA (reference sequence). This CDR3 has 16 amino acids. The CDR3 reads CSARAFGTSGYNEQFF. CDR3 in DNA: TGCAGTGCTAGAGCTTTCGGGACTAGCGGTTACAATGAGCAGTTCTTC.

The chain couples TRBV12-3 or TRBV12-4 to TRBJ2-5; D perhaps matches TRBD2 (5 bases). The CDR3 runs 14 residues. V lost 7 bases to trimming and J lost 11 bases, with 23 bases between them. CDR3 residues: CASTDPGAAWEQYF. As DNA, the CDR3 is TGTGCCAGCACCGACCCTGGTGCGGCTTGGGAGCAGTACTTC.

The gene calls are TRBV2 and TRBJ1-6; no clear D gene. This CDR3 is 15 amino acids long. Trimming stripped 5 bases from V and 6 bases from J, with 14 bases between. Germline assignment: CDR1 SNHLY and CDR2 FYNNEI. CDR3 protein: CASSSTDGRNSPLHF. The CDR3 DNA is TGTGCCAGCAGTTCCACGGACGGACGTAATTCACCCCTCCACTTT.

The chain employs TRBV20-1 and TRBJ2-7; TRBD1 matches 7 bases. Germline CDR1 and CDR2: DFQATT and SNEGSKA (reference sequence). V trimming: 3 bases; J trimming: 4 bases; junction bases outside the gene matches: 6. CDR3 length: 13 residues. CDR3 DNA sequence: TGCAGTGCTAGTCTCTACAGGGGTTACGAGCAGTACTTC. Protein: CSASLYRGYEQYF.

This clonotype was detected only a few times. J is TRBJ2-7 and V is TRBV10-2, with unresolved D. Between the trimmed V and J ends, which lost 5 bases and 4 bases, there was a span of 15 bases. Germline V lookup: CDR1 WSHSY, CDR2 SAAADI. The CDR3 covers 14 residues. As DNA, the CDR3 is TGCGCCAGCAGTCAGATCCAACGGTTTTACGAGCAGTACTTC. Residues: CASSQIQRFYEQYF.